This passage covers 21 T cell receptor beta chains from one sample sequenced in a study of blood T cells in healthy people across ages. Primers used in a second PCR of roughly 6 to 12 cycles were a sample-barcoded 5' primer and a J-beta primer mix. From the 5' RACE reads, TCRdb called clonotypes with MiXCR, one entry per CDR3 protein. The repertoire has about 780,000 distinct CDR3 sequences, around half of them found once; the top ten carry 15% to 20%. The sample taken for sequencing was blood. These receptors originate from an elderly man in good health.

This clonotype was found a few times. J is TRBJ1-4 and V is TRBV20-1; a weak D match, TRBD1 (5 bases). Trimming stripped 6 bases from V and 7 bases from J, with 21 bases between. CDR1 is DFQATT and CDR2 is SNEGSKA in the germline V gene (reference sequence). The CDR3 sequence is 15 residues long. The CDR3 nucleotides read TGCAGTGCCACGGACATCGGATTCTCGAGTGAAAAACTGTTTTTT. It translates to CSATDIGFSSEKLFF.

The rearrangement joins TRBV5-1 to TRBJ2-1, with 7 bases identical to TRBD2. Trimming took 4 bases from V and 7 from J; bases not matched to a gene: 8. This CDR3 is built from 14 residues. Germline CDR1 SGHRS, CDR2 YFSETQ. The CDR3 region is CASSPANGGNEQFF. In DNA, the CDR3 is TGCGCCAGCAGCCCGGCAAACGGGGGGAATGAGCAGTTCTTC.

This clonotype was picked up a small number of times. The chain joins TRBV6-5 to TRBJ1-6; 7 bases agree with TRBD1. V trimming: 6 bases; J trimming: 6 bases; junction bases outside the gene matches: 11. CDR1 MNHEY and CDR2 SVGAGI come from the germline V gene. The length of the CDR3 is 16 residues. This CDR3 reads CASSRQGAISNSPLHF. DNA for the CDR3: TGTGCCAGCAGCCGACAGGGAGCAATTTCTAATTCACCCCTCCACTTT.

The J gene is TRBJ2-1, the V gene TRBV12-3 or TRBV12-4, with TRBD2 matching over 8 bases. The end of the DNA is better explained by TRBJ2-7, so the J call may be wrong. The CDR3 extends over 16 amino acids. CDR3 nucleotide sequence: TGTGCCAGCAGTTACTCCGGGACTAGAGGATACAATGAGCAGTACTTC. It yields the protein CASSYSGTRGYNEQYF.

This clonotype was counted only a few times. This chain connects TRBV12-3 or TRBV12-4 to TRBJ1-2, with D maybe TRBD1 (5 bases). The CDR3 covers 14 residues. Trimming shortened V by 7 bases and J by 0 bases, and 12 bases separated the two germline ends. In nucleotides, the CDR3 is TGTGCCAGCAACAATAGGGGAGCTAACTATGGCTACACCTTC. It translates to CASNNRGANYGYTF.

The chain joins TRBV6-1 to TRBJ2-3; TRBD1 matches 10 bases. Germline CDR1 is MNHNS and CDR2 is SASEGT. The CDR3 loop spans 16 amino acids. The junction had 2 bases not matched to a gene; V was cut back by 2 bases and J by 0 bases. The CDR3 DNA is TGTGCCAGCAGTGAAAGGGACAGGGGCAGCACAGATACGCAGTATTTT. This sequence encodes CASSERDRGSTDTQYF.

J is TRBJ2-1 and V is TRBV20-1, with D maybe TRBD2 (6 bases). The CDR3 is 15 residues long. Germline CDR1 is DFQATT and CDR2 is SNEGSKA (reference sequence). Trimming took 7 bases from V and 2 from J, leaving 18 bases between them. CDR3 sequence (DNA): TGCAGTGTTATAGGAGCTAGCGTGACCTACAATGAGCAGTTCTTC. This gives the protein CSVIGASVTYNEQFF.

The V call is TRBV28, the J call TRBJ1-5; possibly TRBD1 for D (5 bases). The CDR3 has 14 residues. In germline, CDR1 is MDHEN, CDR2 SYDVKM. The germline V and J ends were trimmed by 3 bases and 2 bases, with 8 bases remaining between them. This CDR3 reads CASSFLGGNQPQHF. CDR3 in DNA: TGTGCCAGCAGTTTCCTAGGGGGCAATCAGCCCCAGCATTTT.

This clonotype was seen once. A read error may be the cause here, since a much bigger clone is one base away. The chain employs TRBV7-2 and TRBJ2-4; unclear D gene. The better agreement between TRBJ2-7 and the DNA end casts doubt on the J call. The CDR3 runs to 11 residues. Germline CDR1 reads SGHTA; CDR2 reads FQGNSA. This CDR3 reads CASTLACEQYF. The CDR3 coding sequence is TGTGCCAGCACCCTTGCCTGCGAGCAGTACTTC.

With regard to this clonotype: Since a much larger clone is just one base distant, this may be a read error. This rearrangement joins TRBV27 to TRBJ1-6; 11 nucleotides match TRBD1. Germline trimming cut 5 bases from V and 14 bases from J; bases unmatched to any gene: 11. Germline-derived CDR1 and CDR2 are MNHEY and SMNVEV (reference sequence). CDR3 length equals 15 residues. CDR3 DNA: TGTGCCAGCAGTCTAGGACAGGGGGCAGGCTCATCCCTCCACTTT. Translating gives CASSLGQGAGSSLHF.

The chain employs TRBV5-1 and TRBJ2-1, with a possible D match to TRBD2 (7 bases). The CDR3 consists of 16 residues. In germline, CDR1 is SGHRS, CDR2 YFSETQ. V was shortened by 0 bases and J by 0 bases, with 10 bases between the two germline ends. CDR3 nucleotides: TGCGCCAGCAGCTTGGGAGGGGGGGACTCCTACAATGAGCAGTTCTTC. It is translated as CASSLGGGDSYNEQFF.

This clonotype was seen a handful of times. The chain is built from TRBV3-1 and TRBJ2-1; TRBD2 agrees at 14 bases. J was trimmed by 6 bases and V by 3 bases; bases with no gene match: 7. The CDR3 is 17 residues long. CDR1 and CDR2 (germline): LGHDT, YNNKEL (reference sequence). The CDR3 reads CASSQGLAGAGGNEQFF. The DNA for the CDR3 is TGTGCCAGCAGCCAGGGACTAGCGGGGGCTGGAGGCAATGAGCAGTTCTTC.

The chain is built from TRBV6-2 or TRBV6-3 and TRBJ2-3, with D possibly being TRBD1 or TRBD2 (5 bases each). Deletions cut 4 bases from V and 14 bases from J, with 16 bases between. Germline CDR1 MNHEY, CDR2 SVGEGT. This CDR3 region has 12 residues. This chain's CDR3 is CASSSPGRPLYF. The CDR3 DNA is TGTGCCAGCAGTTCACCGGGACGGCCCCTGTATTTT.

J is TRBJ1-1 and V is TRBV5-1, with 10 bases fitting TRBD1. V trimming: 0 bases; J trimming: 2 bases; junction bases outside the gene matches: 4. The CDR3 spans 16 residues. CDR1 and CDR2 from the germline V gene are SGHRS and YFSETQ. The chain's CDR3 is CASSLGDRGLNTEAFF. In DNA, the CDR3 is TGCGCCAGCAGCTTGGGGGACAGGGGACTCAACACTGAAGCTTTCTTT.

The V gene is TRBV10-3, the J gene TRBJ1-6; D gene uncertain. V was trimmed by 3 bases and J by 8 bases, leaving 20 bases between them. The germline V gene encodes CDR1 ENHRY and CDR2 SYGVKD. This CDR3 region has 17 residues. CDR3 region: CAISEFLQNKDDSPLHF. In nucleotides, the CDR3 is TGTGCCATCAGTGAATTTTTACAAAACAAAGACGATTCACCCCTCCACTTT.

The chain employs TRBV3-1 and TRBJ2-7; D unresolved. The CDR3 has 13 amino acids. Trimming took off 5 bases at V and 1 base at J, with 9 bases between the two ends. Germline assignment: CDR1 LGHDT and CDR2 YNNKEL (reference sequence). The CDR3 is CASSATESYEQYF. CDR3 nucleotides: TGTGCCAGCAGCGCCACTGAATCCTACGAGCAGTACTTC.

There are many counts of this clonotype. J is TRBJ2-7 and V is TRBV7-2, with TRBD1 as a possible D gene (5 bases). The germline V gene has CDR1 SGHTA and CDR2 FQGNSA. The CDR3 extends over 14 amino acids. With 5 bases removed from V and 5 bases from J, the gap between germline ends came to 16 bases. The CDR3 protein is CASSLLQGYDEQYF. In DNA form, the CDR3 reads TGTGCCAGCAGCCTCCTGCAGGGCTACGACGAGCAGTACTTC.

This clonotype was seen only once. CDR3 region: CASSQGPLRELLKTQYF. CDR3 nucleotides: TGTGCCAGCAGCCAAGGCCCTCTCAGGGAGTTATTGAAGACCCAGTACTTC. V is TRBV3-1 and J is TRBJ2-5; D is possibly TRBD1 or TRBD2 (5 bases each). The germline CDR1 and CDR2 sequences are LGHDT and YNNKEL (reference sequence). The CDR3 totals 17 residues. V lost 1 base and J 6 bases, leaving 21 bases between the germline ends.

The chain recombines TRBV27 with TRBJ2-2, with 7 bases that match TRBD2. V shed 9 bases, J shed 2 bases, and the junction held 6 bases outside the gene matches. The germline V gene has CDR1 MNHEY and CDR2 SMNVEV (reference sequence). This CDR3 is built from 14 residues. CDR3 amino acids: CASKTSLNTGELFF. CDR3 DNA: TGTGCCAGTAAGACTAGCCTAAACACCGGGGAGCTGTTTTTT.

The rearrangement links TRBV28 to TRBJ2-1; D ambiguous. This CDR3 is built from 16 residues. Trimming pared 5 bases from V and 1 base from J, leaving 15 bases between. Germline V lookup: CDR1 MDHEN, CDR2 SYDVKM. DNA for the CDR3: TGTGCCAGCAGTACCTCGGGCGTGGATTCCTACAATGAGCAGTTCTTC. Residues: CASSTSGVDSYNEQFF.

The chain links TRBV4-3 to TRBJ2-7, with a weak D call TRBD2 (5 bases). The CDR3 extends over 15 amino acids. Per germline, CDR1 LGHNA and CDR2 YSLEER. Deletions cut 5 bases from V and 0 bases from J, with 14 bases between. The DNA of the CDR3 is TGCGCCAGCAGCACGAACCGAGGGTTCTCCTACGAGCAGTACTTC. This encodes CASSTNRGFSYEQYF.